These T cell receptor beta chains were read from a single sample in a study of cytomegalovirus exposure and HLA in healthy donors. Method: immunoSEQ multiplex PCR; TCRdb's copy keeps in-frame clones and lacks some. The sample contains about 140,000 clones, about 78% of which appear only once. Source material: PBMCs. These receptors were taken from a man aged 40-49 years in good health and CMV-seropositive. CDR3s include the opening cysteine and the closing phenylalanine or tryptophan. Each record gives: D gene, J gene, clone size, V gene, CDR3 DNA, CDR3 protein. The D gene is left open where the match is weak. The size field is filled for only some rows; it gives once, few, many or a size class.

d_gene: NA; j_gene: TRBJ1-1; abundance: once; v_gene: TRBV12-5; CDR3nt: TGTGCTAGTGGTTTAGATCGGGACACTGAAGCTTTCTTT; CDR3aa: CASGLDRDTEAFF
d_gene: NA; j_gene: TRBJ1-1; abundance: NA; v_gene: TRBV30; CDR3nt: TGTGCCTGGAACCCGGGAGGGGGGATGACTGAAGCTTTCTTT; CDR3aa: CAWNPGGGMTEAFF
d_gene: TRBD1; j_gene: TRBJ1-1; abundance: NA; v_gene: TRBV6-4; CDR3nt: TGTGCCAGCGTTGGACAGGGAAAAGGGACTGAAGCTTTCTTT; CDR3aa: CASVGQGKGTEAFF
d_gene: NA; j_gene: TRBJ2-7; abundance: once; v_gene: TRBV6-6; CDR3nt: TGTGCCAGCAGTTACGGTGGCTGGAGAGACTACGAGCAGTACTTC; CDR3aa: CASSYGGWRDYEQYF
d_gene: NA; j_gene: TRBJ2-7; abundance: NA; v_gene: TRBV5-1; CDR3nt: TGCGCCAGCAGCCCGACAGGTGTTAGCTACGAGCAGTACTTC; CDR3aa: CASSPTGVSYEQYF
d_gene: NA; j_gene: TRBJ1-3; abundance: NA; v_gene: TRBV19; CDR3nt: TGTGCCAGTAGTCCCCGACAGGTTTTGAGCTCTGGAAACACCATATATTTT; CDR3aa: CASSPRQVLSSGNTIYF
d_gene: TRBD1; j_gene: TRBJ1-1; abundance: NA; v_gene: TRBV15; CDR3nt: TGTGCCACCAGCAGAGTGATACAGGGGACAGCTTTCTTT; CDR3aa: CATSRVIQGTAFF
d_gene: TRBD2; j_gene: TRBJ2-3; abundance: once; v_gene: TRBV7-2; CDR3nt: TGTGCCAGCAAACCCCGGACTAGCGGGAGTTTCAAGTCTTTT; CDR3aa: CASKPRTSGSFKSF
d_gene: NA; j_gene: TRBJ1-2; abundance: NA; v_gene: TRBV2; CDR3nt: TGTGCCAGCAGTGATGGCGGGCAGATCTATGGCTACACCTTC; CDR3aa: CASSDGGQIYGYTF
d_gene: TRBD2; j_gene: TRBJ2-7; abundance: NA; v_gene: TRBV6-5; CDR3nt: TGTGCCAGCAGTTACGGGAGCGGGGACCCAACCTACGAGCAGTACTTC; CDR3aa: CASSYGSGDPTYEQYF
d_gene: NA; j_gene: TRBJ2-7; abundance: NA; v_gene: TRBV6-4; CDR3nt: TGTGCCAGCAGTGACTCGGGCAGTTCCTACGAGCAGTACTTC; CDR3aa: CASSDSGSSYEQYF
d_gene: TRBD2; j_gene: TRBJ2-3; abundance: NA; v_gene: TRBV6-6; CDR3nt: TGTGCCAGCAGTTACGGCCTAGCGGGAAACACAGATACGCAGTATTTT; CDR3aa: CASSYGLAGNTDTQYF
d_gene: TRBD1; j_gene: TRBJ1-5; abundance: NA; v_gene: TRBV30; CDR3nt: TGTGCCTGGTCCCGACAGGGGGGCAATCAGCCCCAGCATTTT; CDR3aa: CAWSRQGGNQPQHF
d_gene: TRBD2; j_gene: TRBJ2-7; abundance: NA; v_gene: TRBV27; CDR3nt: TGTGCCAGCAGTTGGGCGGGGGCCTACGAGCAGTACTTC; CDR3aa: CASSWAGAYEQYF
d_gene: TRBD1; j_gene: TRBJ2-6; abundance: NA; v_gene: TRBV4-3; CDR3nt: TGCGCCAGCAGCCACGACAGGGAGTCTGTCCTGACTTTC; CDR3aa: CASSHDRESVLTF
d_gene: NA; j_gene: TRBJ2-7; abundance: NA; v_gene: TRBV10-2; CDR3nt: TGCGCCAGCAAATCAGGGATTTTCTACGAGCAGTACTTC; CDR3aa: CASKSGIFYEQYF
d_gene: NA; j_gene: TRBJ1-1; abundance: NA; v_gene: TRBV29-1; CDR3nt: TGCAGCGTTGCCACACCAGACAGGAACACTGAAGCTTTCTTT; CDR3aa: CSVATPDRNTEAFF
d_gene: NA; j_gene: TRBJ2-7; abundance: NA; v_gene: TRBV11-3; CDR3nt: TGTGCCAGCAGCTTAGGCCCCAGCTCCTACGAGCAGTACTTC; CDR3aa: CASSLGPSSYEQYF